This TCR beta chain emerged from a study of blood T cell repertoires in COVID-19. Study-level background: COVID-19 samples collected from the United States, Italy and Spain covered acute and convalescent phases. Sources were T cells, B-cell-depleted T cells, or PBMCs; the material itself was cDNA or gDNA.

Germline CDR1 and CDR2: MGHDK and SYGVNS. This CDR3 comprises 14 residues. V dropped 6 bases and J dropped 7 bases, with 13 bases sitting between them. Original analysis: Nucleated cell counts were estimated from reference gene primer amplification. Generated by immunoSEQ multiplex PCR, the TCRdb table keeps only in-frame clones and is missing some. That table furnishes V, J and clone size, whereas the DNA furnished D and trimming. The sample has more than 65,000 clones; roughly four fifths are singletons. The specimen sequenced was peripheral blood. The rearrangement uses TRBV25-1 and TRBJ1-6, with D tentatively TRBD1 (5 bases). This TCR was sampled from an elderly woman with active or convalescent COVID-19. The CDR3 DNA reads TGTGCCAGCAGGGAAACAGGCGCGAATTCACCCCTCCACTTT. Amino acid sequence: CASRETGANSPLHF.